The TCR beta chain under discussion was sequenced for a study of cytomegalovirus exposure and HLA in healthy donors. For this clone: Its specificity is unknown.

60 Vbeta and 13 Jbeta primers were used in PCR. As processed by the authors: In a later analysis, the count reached 80 million or so unique TCR beta chains, with approximately 10 million shared. TCRdb keeps only in-frame clones here, not all; method: immunoSEQ multiplex PCR. That table supplies the V and J calls and clone size; D and trimming were determined from the DNA. The table records approximately 170,000 clones, about 65% of them present only once. General study results and limits: The HLA-A and HLA-B alleles of most subjects were reportedly predicted accurately from TCR beta sequences. CMV serostatus alone was available as immune exposure information.

Sampled while nominally healthy, donors likely had unrecorded immune exposures. This TCR was sampled from a girl between 5 and 17 years old in good health and CMV-seronegative. Material: PBMCs.

CDR3 in DNA: TGCGCCAGCACCAGGACAGGGGGCGCGAAAGCTTTCTTT. Its protein product is CASTRTGGAKAFF. V usage is TRBV4-1 and J usage is TRBJ1-1; 11 bases map to TRBD1. CDR1 is MGHRA, CDR2 YSYEKL, per germline. CDR3 length equals 13 residues. The V and J ends lost 7 bases and 9 bases, in that order; junction bases with no gene match: 7.